This T cell receptor beta chain emerged from a study of radiotherapy plus CTLA-4 blockade in lung cancer. About the research overall: Objective responses were documented in about 20% of patients, with disease control in roughly 34%.

Only in-frame clones appear in the TCRdb table, and some are missing; sequencing was by immunoSEQ multiplex PCR. The table includes some 110,000 clones, about 83% detected once. Looked up from germline, CDR1 is SGHNT and CDR2 is YYREEE (reference sequence). CDR3 length: 14 amino acids. Trimming took 1 base from V and 4 from J, leaving 11 bases between them. This clone has a single count. J is TRBJ1-2 and V is TRBV5-4; D is perhaps TRBD1 (6 bases). The receptor comes from a human donor with non-small cell lung cancer who had a partial response to radiotherapy plus ipilimumab. Sequencing was performed on peripheral blood, taken from a patient treated with radiotherapy plus ipilimumab. The CDR3 here is CASSLKGQSYGYTF. As DNA, the CDR3 is TGTGCCAGCAGCTTGAAGGGACAAAGCTATGGCTACACCTTC.